The rows below give T cell receptor beta chains drawn from one sample of a study of PD-1 blockade in classical Hodgkin lymphoma. Produced via immunoSEQ multiplex PCR; TCRdb's table is partial and in-frame only. The repertoire holds about 100,000 clones, around 89% seen once, with approximately 6.3% in the top ten. The source material was peripheral blood mononuclear cells (PBMCs), sampled before the second cycle of nivolumab. Receptors originate from a human donor with classical Hodgkin lymphoma. Each CDR3 is given with its conserved first and last residue. D genes are given only for firm matches.

>.|TRBV7-2
CASSLQSGPENTQYF
>.|TRBV7-2
CASSSNPTGNTIYF
>TRBD1|TRBV13
CASSSGTGGTEAFF
>.|TRBV19
CASNQGLGAYEQYF
>TRBD2|TRBV15
CATSREAGQETQYF
>.|TRBV7-9
CASSVRQSRANVLTF
>TRBD1|TRBV19
CASRSGGAETQYF
>.|TRBV4-2
CASSQDGVDLAGYTF
>.|TRBV2
CASGRGRETYGYTF
>.|TRBV7-2
CASSLFGEGIETQYF
>TRBD1|TRBV7-9
CASSAWDSLGDNEQFF
>.|TRBV4-2
CASSQDPGGRGPNIQYF
>.|TRBV10-3
CAISELGGTNYGYTF
>TRBD2|TRBV19
CASSFGGGAGETQYF
>TRBD1|TRBV19
CAAQTGSTEAFF
>.|TRBV5-4
CASSFEYGTYNEQFF
>.|TRBV5-6
CASSLGLGGYTF
>.|TRBV2
CASSTIRTEAFF
>.|TRBV4-3
CASSQDLETAGYNEKLFF
>.|TRBV28
CAAGGPISGANVLTF
>.|TRBV7-2
CASSRELYNSPLHF
>.|TRBV10-3
CAIRAALPKGTDTQYF
>.|TRBV27
CASSERGARFYGYTF
>.|TRBV18
CASSPSVSGNTIYF
>TRBD1|TRBV5-1
CASSLARATGVRGTEAFF
>TRBD1|TRBV2
CASRGDRVNEKLFF
>.|TRBV6-6
CASSQSGTQYNYGYTF
>.|TRBV18
CASSPPTGGNQPQHF
>.|TRBV6-1
CASSLTGTEMETQYF
>TRBD1|TRBV7-2
CASSRDRNTDTQYF
>.|TRBV7-9
CASSWATGKYNEQFF
>TRBD1|TRBV7-6
CASSLVTGTFYEQYF
>.|TRBV29-1
CSVFGAGANVLTF
>.|TRBV7-2
CASSLVPSGEGYGYTF
>.|TRBV2
CASSLWEAAFF
>.|TRBV11-2
CASSFSHNEQFF
>TRBD1|TRBV5-1
CASSYQITGTGSYEQYF
>TRBD1|TRBV4-2
CASSQDTGGQTRREQYF
>.|TRBV18
CASSPATGTFNQPQHF
>.|TRBV6-5
CASSQGVGQPQHF
>.|TRBV7-8
CASSKDSQGYWEQYF
>.|TRBV7-9
CASSPPGARGEQYF
>.|TRBV28
CASSLSSGHYNEQFF
>.|TRBV4-3
CASSQEKEGRRNYGYTF
>TRBD1|TRBV7-8
CASSLATGQGSNTEAFF
>.|TRBV12-5
CASGLVLTQETQYF
>TRBD1|TRBV6-5
CASREDRGKPNF
>.|TRBV7-2
CASSLEGPGANVLTF
>.|TRBV19
CASSRGPVNTEAFF
>.|TRBV5-8
CASTRPGGSPLHF
>.|TRBV19
CASSIGEGWYEQYF
>.|TRBV5-1
CASSLSGGARYEQYF
>TRBD1|TRBV29-1
CSVGQAGVGEKLFF
>TRBD2|TRBV11-2
CASSSGLAGAYLYEQYF
>TRBD1|TRBV28
CASSPPPDRSPADTQYF
>.|TRBV19
CASSVSRGEQFF
>TRBD1|TRBV7-9
CASSLQGVANYGYTF